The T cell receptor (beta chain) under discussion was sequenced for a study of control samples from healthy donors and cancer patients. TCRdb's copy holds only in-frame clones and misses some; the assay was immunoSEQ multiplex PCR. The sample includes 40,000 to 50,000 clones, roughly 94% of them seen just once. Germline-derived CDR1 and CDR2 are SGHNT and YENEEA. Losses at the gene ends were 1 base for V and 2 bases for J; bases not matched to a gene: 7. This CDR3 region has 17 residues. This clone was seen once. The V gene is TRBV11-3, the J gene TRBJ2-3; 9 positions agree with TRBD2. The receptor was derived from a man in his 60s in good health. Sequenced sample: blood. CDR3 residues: CASSLGGGGGLTDTQYF. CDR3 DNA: TGTGCCAGCAGCTTAGGAGGCGGGGGGGGACTCACAGATACGCAGTATTTT.